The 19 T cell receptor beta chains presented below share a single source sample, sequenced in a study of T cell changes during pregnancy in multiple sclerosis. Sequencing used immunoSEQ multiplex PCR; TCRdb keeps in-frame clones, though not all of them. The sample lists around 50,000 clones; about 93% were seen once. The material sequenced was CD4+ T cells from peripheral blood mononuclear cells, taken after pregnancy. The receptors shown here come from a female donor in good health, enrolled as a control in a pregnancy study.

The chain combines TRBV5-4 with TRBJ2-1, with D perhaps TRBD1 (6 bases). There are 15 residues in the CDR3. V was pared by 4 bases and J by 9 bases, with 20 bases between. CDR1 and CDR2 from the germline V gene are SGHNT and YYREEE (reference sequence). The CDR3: CASSQTGFSGGEQFF. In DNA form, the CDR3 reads TGTGCCAGCAGCCAAACAGGGTTTAGTGGTGGTGAGCAGTTCTTC.

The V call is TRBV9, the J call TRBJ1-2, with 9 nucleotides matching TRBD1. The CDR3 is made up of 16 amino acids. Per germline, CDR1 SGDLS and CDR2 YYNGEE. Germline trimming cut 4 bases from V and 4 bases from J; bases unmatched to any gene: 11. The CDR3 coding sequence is TGTGCCAGCAGCCCTACAGGGGGCCTCAACATCTATGGCTACACCTTC. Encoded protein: CASSPTGGLNIYGYTF.

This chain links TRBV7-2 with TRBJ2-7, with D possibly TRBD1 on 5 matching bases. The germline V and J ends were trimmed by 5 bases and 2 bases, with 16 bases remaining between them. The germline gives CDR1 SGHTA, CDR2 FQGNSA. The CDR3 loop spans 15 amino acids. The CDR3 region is CASSPPAGAAYEQYF. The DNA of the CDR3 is TGTGCCAGCAGCCCCCCCGCTGGGGCAGCCTACGAGCAGTACTTC.

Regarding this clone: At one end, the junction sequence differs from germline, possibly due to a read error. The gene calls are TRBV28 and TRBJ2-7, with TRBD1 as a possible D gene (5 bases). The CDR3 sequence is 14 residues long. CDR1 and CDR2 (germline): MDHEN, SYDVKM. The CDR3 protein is CASSGAGSSYKQYF. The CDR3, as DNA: TGTGCCAGCAGCGGAGCAGGGTCTTCCTACAAGCAGTACTTC.

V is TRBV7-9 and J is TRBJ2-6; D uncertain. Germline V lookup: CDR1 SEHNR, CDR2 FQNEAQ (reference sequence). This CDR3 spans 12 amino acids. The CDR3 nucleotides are TGTGCGGTTGCGTCTGGGGCCAACGTCCTGACTTTC. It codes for CAVASGANVLTF. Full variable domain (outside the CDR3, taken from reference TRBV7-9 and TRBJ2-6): DTGVSQNPRHKITKRGQNVTFRCDPISEHNRLYWYRQTLGQGPEFLTYFQNEAQLEKSRLLSDRFSAERPKGSFSTLEIQRTEQGDSAMYLCAVASGANVLTFGAGSRLTVL.

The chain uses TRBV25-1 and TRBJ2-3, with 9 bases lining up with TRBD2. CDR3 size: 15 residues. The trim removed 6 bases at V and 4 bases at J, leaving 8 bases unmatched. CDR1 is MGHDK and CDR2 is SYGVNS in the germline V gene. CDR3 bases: TGTGCCAGCAGACCCAGCGGGAGGTTGGCAGATACGCAGTATTTT. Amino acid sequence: CASRPSGRLADTQYF.

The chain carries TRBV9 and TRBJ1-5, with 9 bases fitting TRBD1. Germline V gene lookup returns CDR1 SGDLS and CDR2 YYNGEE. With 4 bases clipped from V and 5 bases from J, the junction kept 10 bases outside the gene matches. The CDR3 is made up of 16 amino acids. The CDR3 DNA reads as TGTGCCAGCAGCCCGGAAGGGGACAGGGTCGATCAGCCCCAGCATTTT. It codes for CASSPEGDRVDQPQHF.

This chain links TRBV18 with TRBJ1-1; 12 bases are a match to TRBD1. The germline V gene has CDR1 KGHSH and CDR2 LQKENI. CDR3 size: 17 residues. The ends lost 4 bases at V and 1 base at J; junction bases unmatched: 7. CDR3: CASSRMGQGAENTEAFF. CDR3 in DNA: TGTGCCAGCTCACGGATGGGACAGGGGGCCGAGAACACTGAAGCTTTCTTT.

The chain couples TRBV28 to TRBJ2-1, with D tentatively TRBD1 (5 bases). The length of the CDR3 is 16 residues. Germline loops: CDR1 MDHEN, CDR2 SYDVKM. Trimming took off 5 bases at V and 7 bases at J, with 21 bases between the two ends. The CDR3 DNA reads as TGTGCCAGCAGTCCCCCCCCGGGCAGGGCTATTAATGAGCAGTTCTTC. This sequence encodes CASSPPPGRAINEQFF.

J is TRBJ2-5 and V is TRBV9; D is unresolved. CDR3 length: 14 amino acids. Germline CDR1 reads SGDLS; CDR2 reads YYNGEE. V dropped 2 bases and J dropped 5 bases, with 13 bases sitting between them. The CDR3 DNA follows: TGTGCCAGCAGCGTCGACTCCTCACGGGAGACCCAGTACTTC. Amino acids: CASSVDSSRETQYF.

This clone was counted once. CDR3 protein: CASSFVNWGNEQYF. CDR3 DNA sequence: TGTGCCAGCAGCTTCGTTAATTGGGGCAACGAGCAGTACTTC. J is TRBJ2-7 and V is TRBV5-5; a weak D match, TRBD1 (5 bases). The length of the CDR3 is 14 residues. Germline lookup yields CDR1 SGHKS and CDR2 YYEKEE (reference sequence). With 2 bases removed from V and 5 bases from J, the gap between germline ends came to 14 bases.

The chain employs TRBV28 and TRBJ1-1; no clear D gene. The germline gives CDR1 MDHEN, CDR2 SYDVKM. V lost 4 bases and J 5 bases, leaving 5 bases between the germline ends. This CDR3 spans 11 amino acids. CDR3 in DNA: TGTGCCAGCAGTTCACAGACTGAAGCTTTCTTT. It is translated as CASSSQTEAFF.

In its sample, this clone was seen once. The CDR3 sequence is CASSPRGGQTDTQYF. The DNA of the CDR3 is TGTGCCAGCAGCCCCCGGGGGGGGCAAACAGATACGCAGTATTTT. V is TRBV7-9 and J is TRBJ2-3; 8 bases match TRBD2. The V gene end was trimmed by 5 bases and the J gene end by 3 bases; junction bases not matched to a gene: 7. The CDR3 covers 15 residues. Germline V lookup: CDR1 SEHNR, CDR2 FQNEAQ (reference sequence).

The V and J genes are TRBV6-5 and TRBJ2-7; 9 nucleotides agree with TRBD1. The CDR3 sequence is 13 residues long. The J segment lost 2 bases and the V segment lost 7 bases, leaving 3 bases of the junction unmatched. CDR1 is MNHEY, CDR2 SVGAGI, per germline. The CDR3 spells CASTGTGTYEQYF. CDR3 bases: TGTGCCAGCACCGGGACAGGGACCTACGAGCAGTACTTC.

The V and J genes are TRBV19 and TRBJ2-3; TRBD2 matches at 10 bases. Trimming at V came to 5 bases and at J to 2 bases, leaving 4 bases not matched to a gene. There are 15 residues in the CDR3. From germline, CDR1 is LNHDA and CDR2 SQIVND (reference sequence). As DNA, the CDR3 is TGTGCCAGTAGTCCTAGCGGGGGATTCACAGATACGCAGTATTTT. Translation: CASSPSGGFTDTQYF.

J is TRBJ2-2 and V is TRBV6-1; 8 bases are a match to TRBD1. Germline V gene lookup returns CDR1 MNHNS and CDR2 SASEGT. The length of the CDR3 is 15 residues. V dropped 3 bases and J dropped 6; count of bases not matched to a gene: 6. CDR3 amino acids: CASSDWGQVSGELFF. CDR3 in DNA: TGTGCCAGCAGTGATTGGGGACAGGTCTCCGGGGAGCTGTTTTTT.

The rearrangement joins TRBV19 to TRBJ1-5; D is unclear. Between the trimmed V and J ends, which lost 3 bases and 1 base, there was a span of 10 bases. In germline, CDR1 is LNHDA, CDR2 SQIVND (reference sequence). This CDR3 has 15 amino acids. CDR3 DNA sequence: TGTGCCAGTAGTATTTCGGGGTCGAGCAATCAGCCCCAGCATTTT. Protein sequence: CASSISGSSNQPQHF.

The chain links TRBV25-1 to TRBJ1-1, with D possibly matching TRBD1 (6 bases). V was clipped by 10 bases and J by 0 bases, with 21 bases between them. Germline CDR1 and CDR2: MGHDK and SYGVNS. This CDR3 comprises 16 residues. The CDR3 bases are TGTGCCACCCAGCGATGTAGACAGGTGATGAACACTGAAGCTTTCTTT. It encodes CATQRCRQVMNTEAFF.

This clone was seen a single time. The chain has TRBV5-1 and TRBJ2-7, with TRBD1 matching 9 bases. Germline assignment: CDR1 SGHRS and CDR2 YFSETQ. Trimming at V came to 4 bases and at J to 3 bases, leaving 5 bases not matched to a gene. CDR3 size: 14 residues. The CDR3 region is CASSQTTGGYEQYF. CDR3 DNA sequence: TGCGCCAGCAGCCAAACGACAGGGGGCTACGAGCAGTACTTC. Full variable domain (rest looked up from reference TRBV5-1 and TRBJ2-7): KAGVTQTPRYLIKTRGQQVTLSCSPISGHRSVSWYQQTPGQGLQFLFEYFSETQRNKGNFPGRFSGRQFSNSRSEMNVSTLELGDSALYLCASSQTTGGYEQYFGPGTRLTVT.